This T cell receptor (beta chain) originates from a study of early T cells in non-severe SARS-CoV-2 infection. Study-level points and caveats: VDJdb matching, biased toward anti-spike CD8 responses, missed private and CD4 specificities.

V lost 1 base and J 8 bases, leaving 10 bases between the germline ends. The CDR3 is made up of 13 amino acids. Germline V gives CDR1 SGHTA, CDR2 FQGNSA. Researchers attached unique molecular identifiers to individual cDNA molecules. MiXCR was run by TCRdb on the 5' RACE reads, yielding one entry per CDR3 protein. The top ten hold about 4.4% of the sample, which has tens of thousands of distinct CDR3 sequences, roughly 5.3% seen once. As concerns this clonotype: What it binds is not known.

The chain combines TRBV7-2 with TRBJ2-3; D is unclear. Sequenced material: whole blood. The TCR was taken from an adult who was a healthcare worker with PCR-confirmed SARS-CoV-2 infection or an uninfected control (not recorded which). Here the CDR3 DNA reads TGTGCCAGCAGCTTAGAGTTGGAGTCTACGCAGTATTTT. Amino acids: CASSLELESTQYF.